The T cell receptor beta chain described here comes from a study of OX40 agonist ivuxolimab in advanced cancers. Overall study: An agonistic human IgG2 monoclonal antibody against OX40 (CD134) was given. Recorded diagnoses for dose-escalation patients were hepatocellular carcinoma, melanoma, renal cell or head and neck cancer. General study findings and limits: A proportion of nonresponders additionally exhibited low normalized T-cell clonal expansion.

Comments on this clone: The target antigen is unknown.

Blood sampling was done at baseline, cycle 4 day 1, and cycle 7 day 1. This table comes from immunoSEQ multiplex PCR, and its TCRdb copy is limited to in-frame clones, with some not included. This table has tens of thousands of clones, around nine tenths appearing once. Sequencing used CD4+ or CD8+ T cells sorted from blood, obtained in a trial of the OX40 agonist ivuxolimab. The receptor was derived from an adult with an advanced solid tumor such as melanoma, head and neck, liver or kidney cancer.

CDR3 in DNA: TGTGCCAGCAGCCCTGGGGGGCTTTACGAGCAGTACTTC. As protein: CASSPGGLYEQYF. V and J are TRBV27 and TRBJ2-7; D assignment may be TRBD1 or TRBD2 (6 bases each). V was shortened by 6 bases and J by 4 bases, with 13 bases between the two germline ends. The CDR3 is made up of 13 amino acids. Germline CDR1 and CDR2: MNHEY and SMNVEV (reference sequence).